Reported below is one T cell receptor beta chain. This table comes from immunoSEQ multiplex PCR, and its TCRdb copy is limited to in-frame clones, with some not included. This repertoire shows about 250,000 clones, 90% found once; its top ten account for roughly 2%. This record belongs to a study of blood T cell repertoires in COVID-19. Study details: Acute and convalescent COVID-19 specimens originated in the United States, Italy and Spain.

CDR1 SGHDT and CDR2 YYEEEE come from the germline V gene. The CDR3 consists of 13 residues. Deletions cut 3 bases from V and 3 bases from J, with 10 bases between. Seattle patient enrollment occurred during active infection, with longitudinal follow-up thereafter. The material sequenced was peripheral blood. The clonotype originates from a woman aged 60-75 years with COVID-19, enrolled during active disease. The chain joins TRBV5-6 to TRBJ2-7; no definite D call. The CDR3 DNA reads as TGTGCCAGCAGCTCAATCCCATTCTACGAGCAGTACTTC. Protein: CASSSIPFYEQYF.